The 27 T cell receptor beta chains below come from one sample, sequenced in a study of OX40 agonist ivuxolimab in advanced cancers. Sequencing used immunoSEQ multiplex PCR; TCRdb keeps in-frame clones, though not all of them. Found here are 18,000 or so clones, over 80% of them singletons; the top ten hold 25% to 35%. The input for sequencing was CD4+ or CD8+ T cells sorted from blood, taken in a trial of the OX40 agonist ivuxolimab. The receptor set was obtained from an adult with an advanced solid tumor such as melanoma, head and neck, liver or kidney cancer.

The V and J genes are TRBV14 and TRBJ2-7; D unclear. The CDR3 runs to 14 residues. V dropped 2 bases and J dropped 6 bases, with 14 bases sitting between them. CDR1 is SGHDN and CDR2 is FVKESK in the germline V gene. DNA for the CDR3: TGTGCCAGCAGCCAACTAGTCGCAGTTGGCGAGCAGTACTTC. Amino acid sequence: CASSQLVAVGEQYF.

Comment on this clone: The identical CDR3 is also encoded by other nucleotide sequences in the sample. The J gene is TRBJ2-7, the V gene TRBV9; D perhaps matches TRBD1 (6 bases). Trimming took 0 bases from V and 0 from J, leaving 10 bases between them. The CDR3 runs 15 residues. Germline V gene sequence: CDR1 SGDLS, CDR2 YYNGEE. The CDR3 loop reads CASSVEGDYSYEQYF. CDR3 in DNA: TGTGCCAGCAGCGTAGAGGGGGATTACTCCTACGAGCAGTACTTC. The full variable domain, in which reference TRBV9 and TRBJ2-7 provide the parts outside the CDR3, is DSGVTQTPKHLITATGQRVTLRCSPRSGDLSVYWYQQSLDQGLQFLIQYYNGEERAKGNILERFSAQQFPDLHSELNLSSLELGDSALYFCASSVEGDYSYEQYFGPGTRLTVT.

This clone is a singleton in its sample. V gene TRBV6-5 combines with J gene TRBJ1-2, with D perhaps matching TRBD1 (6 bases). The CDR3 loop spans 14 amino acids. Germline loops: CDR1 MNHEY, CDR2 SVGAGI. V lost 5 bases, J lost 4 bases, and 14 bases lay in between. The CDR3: CASSHRVKGYGYTF. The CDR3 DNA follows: TGTGCCAGCAGTCACAGGGTAAAAGGCTATGGCTACACCTTC.

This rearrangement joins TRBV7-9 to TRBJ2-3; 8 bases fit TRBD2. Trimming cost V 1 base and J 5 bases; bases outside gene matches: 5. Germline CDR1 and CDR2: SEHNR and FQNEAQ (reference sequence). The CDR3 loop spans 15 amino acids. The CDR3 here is CASSLGGLGGDTQYF. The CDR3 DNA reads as TGTGCCAGCAGCTTAGGGGGACTAGGTGGAGATACGCAGTATTTT.

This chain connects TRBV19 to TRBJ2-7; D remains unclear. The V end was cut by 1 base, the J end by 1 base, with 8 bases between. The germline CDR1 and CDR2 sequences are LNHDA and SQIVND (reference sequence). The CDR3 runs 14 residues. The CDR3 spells CASSIAARSYEQYF. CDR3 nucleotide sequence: TGTGCCAGTAGTATAGCGGCCCGATCCTACGAGCAGTACTTC.

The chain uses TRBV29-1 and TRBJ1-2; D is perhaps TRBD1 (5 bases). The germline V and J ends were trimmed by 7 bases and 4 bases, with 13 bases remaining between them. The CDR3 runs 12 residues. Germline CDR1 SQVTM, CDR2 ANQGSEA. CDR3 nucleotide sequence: TGCAGCGGTTCACAGGATTCCTATGGCTACACCTTC. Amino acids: CSGSQDSYGYTF.

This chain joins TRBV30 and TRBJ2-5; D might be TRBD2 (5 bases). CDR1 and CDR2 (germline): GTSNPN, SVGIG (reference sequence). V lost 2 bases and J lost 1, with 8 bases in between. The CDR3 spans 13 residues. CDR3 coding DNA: TGTGCCTGGAGTCGACTAACCCAAGAGACCCAGTACTTC. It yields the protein CAWSRLTQETQYF.

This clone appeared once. CDR3 sequence reads: CASSVSGASGNTIYF. CDR3 nucleotides: TGTGCCAGCAGCGTAAGCGGGGCTTCTGGAAACACCATATATTTT. The chain recombines TRBV9 with TRBJ1-3, with D possibly being TRBD1 (5 bases). The CDR3 has 15 residues. Germline CDR1 SGDLS, CDR2 YYNGEE. V was clipped by 1 base and J by 1 base, with 9 bases between them.

The CDR3 DNA reads as TGTGCCAGCAGTTCACAGGGTAGCACCGGGGAGCTGTTTTTT. It is translated as CASSSQGSTGELFF. The chain couples TRBV27 to TRBJ2-2; maybe TRBD1 (6 bases). The CDR3 runs to 14 residues. CDR1 is MNHEY and CDR2 is SMNVEV in the germline V gene (reference sequence). Trimming took 4 bases from V and 4 from J, leaving 10 bases between them.

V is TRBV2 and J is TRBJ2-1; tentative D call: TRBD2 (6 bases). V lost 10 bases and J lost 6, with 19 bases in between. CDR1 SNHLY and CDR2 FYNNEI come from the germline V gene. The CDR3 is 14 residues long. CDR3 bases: TGTGCCATCGGCGGGGCGGAACGCAGCAATGAGCAGTTCTTC. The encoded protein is CAIGGAERSNEQFF. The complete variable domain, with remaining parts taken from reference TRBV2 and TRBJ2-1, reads EPEVTQTPSHQVTQMGQEVILRCVPISNHLYFYWYRQILGQKVEFLVSFYNNEISEKSEIFDDQFSVERPDGSNFTLKIRSTKLEDSAMYFCAIGGAERSNEQFFGPGTRLTVL.

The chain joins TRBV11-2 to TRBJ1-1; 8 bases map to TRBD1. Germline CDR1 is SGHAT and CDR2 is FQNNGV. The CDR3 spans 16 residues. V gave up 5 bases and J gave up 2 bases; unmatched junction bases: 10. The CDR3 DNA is TGTGCCAGCAGCACCGGACAGGGACTATTAAACACTGAAGCTTTCTTT. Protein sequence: CASSTGQGLLNTEAFF.

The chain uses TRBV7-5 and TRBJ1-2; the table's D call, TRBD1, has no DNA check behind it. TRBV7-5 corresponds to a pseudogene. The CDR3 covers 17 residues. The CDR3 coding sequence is TGTGCCAGAAGCCCCAAGGGACAGGGGGTAGGTAACTATGGCTACACCTTC. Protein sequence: CARSPKGQGVGNYGYTF.

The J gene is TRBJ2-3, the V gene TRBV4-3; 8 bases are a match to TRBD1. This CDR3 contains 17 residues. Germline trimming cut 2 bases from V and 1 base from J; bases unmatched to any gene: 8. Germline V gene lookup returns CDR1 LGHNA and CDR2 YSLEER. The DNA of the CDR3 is TGCGCCAGCAGCCAAATTTTGGGGACAGGAGGCACAGATACGCAGTATTTT. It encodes CASSQILGTGGTDTQYF.

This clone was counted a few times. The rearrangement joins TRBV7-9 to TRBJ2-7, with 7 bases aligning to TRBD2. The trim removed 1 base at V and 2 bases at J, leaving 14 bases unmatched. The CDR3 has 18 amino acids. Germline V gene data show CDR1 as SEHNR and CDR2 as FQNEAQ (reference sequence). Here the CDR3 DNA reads TGTGCCAGCAGCTTAGGGATGAGGGGAGGGGTCCAGGCCTACGAGCAGTACTTC. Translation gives CASSLGMRGGVQAYEQYF.

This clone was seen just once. CDR3: CASSLFTSGSYEQYF. The CDR3 DNA sequence: TGTGCCAGCAGCTTGTTCACTAGCGGATCCTACGAGCAGTACTTC. This sequence joins TRBV7-2 and TRBJ2-7; TRBD2 aligns across 8 bases. Trimming took 3 bases from V and 1 from J; bases not matched to a gene: 5. Germline-derived CDR1 and CDR2 are SGHTA and FQGNSA. This CDR3 contains 15 residues.

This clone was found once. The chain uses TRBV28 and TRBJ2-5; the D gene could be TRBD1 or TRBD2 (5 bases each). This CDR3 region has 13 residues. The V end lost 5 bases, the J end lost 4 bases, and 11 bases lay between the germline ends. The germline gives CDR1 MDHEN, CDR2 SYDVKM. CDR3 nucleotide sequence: TGTGCCAGCAGTAGAATGGGGGTAGAGACCCAGTACTTC. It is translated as CASSRMGVETQYF.

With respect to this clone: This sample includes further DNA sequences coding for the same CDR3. As DNA, the CDR3 is TGTGCCAGCAGCCTATTAGCGGGAGGGCCAGATACGCAGTATTTT. It yields the protein CASSLLAGGPDTQYF. The chain recombines TRBV7-3 with TRBJ2-3; TRBD2 matches at 11 bases. The CDR3 totals 15 residues. J lost 4 bases, V lost 5 bases, and 5 bases had no gene match. Germline CDR1 and CDR2: SGHTA and FQGTGA.

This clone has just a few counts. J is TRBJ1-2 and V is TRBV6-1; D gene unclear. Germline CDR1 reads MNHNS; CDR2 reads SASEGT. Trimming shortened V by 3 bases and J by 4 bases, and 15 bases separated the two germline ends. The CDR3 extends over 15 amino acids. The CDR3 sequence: CASSDYSQALYGYTF. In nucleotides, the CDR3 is TGTGCCAGCAGTGATTACAGTCAGGCCCTCTATGGCTACACCTTC.

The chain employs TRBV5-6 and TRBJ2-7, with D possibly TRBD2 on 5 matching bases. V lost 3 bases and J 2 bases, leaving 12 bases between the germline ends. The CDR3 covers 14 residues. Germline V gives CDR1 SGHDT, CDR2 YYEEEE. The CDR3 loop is CASSYVSEPYEQYF. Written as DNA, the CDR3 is TGTGCCAGCAGCTATGTTAGCGAACCCTACGAGCAGTACTTC.

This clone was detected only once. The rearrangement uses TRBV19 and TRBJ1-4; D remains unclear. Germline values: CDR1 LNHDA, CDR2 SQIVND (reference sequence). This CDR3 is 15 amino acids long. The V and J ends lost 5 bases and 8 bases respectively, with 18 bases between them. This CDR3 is CASSGRAGLLEKLFF. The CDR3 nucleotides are TGTGCCAGTAGTGGTCGGGCCGGTTTATTGGAAAAACTGTTTTTT.

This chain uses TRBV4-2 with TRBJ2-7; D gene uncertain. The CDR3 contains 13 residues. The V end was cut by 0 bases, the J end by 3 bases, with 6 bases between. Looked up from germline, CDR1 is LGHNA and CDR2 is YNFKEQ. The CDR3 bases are TGTGCCAGCAGCCAAGATATCGGCTACGAGCAGTACTTC. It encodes CASSQDIGYEQYF.

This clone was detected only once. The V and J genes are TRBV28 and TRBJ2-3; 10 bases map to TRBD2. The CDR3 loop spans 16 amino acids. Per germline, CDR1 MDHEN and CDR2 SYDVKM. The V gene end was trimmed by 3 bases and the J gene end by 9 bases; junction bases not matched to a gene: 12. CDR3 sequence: CASSLLSSGRHVTQYF. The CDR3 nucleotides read TGTGCCAGCAGTTTGCTGTCTAGCGGGAGACACGTGACGCAGTATTTT. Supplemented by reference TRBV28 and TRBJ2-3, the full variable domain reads DVKVTQSSRYLVKRTGEKVFLECVQDMDHENMFWYRQDPGLGLRLIYFSYDVKMKEKGDIPEGYSVSREKKERFSLILESASTNQTSMYLCASSLLSSGRHVTQYFGPGTRLTVL.

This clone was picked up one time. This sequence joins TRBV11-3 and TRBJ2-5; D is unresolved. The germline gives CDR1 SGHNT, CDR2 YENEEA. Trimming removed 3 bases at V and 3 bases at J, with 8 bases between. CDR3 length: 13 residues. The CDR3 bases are TGTGCCAGCAGCTTGCCCCCAGAAGAGACCCAGTACTTC. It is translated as CASSLPPEETQYF.

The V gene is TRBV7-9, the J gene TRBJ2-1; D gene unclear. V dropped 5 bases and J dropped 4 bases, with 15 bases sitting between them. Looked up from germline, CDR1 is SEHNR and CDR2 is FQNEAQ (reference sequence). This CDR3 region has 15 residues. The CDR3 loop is CASSPQNRPYNEQFF. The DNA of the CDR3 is TGTGCCAGCAGCCCCCAAAATCGACCATACAATGAGCAGTTCTTC. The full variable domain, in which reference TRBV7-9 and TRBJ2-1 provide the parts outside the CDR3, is DTGVSQNPRHKITKRGQNVTFRCDPISEHNRLYWYRQTLGQGPEFLTYFQNEAQLEKSRLLSDRFSAERPKGSFSTLEIQRTEQGDSAMYLCASSPQNRPYNEQFFGPGTRLTVL.

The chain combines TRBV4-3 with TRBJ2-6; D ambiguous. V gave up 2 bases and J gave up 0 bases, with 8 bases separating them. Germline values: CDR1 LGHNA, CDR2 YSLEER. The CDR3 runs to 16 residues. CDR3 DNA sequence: TGCGCCAGCAGCCAATCACTGAGCTCTGGGGCCAACGTCCTGACTTTC. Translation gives CASSQSLSSGANVLTF.

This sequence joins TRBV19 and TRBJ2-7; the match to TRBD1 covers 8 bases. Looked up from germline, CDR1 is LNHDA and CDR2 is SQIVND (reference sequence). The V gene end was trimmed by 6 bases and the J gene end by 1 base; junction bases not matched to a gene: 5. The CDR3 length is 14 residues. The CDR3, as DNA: TGTGCCAGTAGCCAAGGGACAGGATCCTACGAGCAGTACTTC. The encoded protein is CASSQGTGSYEQYF.

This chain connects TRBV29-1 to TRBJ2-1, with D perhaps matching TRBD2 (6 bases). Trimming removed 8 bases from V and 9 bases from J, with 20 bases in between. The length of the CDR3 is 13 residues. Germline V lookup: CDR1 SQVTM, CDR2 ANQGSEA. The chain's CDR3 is CSLSPAAGGEQFF. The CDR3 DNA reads TGCAGCCTCTCTCCGGCGGCCGGGGGTGAGCAGTTCTTC.